The rows below give T cell receptor beta chains drawn from one sample of a study of T cell clonotyping in hematopoietic cell transplantation. Using immunoSEQ multiplex PCR, the repertoire was profiled, and TCRdb retains in-frame clones only, with some absent. The data hold some 6,200 clones, with about 76% observed a single time. Sequences were derived from PBMCs, sampled 100 days after allogeneic stem cell transplant. The origin of the receptors is a female patient under 45 who had an allogeneic stem cell transplant, so the T cells may come from the graft donor. Some clones in this sample may be carry-over from other donors' samples. CDR3s leave out the opening cysteine and the closing phenylalanine or tryptophan. Each record gives: V gene, J gene, clone size, CDR3 protein. The size of a clone is reported for some rows only, either as once, few or many, or as a class for expanded clones.

>TRBV7-6|TRBJ1-5|once
ASSLGWGDQPQH
>TRBV6-7|TRBJ2-1|NA
ASSYELAVNEQF
>TRBV7-9|TRBJ2-3|once
ASSPRLASTDTQY
>TRBV7-2|TRBJ1-6|NA
ASSLWSYNSPLH
>TRBV4-1|TRBJ2-3|NA
ASSQEGGVSTDTQY
>TRBV2|TRBJ1-2|once
ASRVNGGARGYT
>TRBV5-4|TRBJ2-5|few
AGGGFGGETQY
>TRBV7-9|TRBJ1-3|NA
ASSRPTGESSGNTIY
>TRBV5-4|TRBJ1-2|NA
ASSSPGQLSNYGYT
>TRBV5-4|TRBJ1-2|NA
ASSSWVLKGHGYT
>TRBV4-1|TRBJ1-6|NA
ASSQDEWVTSPLH
>TRBV30|TRBJ1-6|NA
AWRRDISPLH
>TRBV29-1|TRBJ1-3|few
SGTGAGGNTIY
>TRBV7-2|TRBJ2-7|NA
ASSLAQYEQY
>TRBV7-2|TRBJ2-1|NA
ASSFYNEQF
>TRBV9|TRBJ2-7|NA
ASSGTGSHEQY
>TRBV7-3|TRBJ2-2|NA
ASSPKGLENTGELF
>TRBV4-3|TRBJ2-3|NA
ASSQDRGVTDTQY
>TRBV18|TRBJ1-6|few
ASSPLTGGGSPLH
>TRBV5-8|TRBJ2-7|few
ASSGGASGGYEQY
>TRBV5-5|TRBJ1-2|NA
ASSLAPGSNYGYT
>TRBV19|TRBJ1-2|NA
ASSSTGSGYGYT
>TRBV4-3|TRBJ1-1|NA
ASSQDGISNTEAF
>TRBV5-6|TRBJ2-7|NA
ASSAGDREPYEQY
>TRBV5-4|TRBJ2-3|once
ASSLYLAGGSTDTQY
>TRBV29-1|TRBJ2-7|medium-sized
SVAAGGRFYEQY
>TRBV11-2|TRBJ1-2|few
ASSSRTARSNYGYT
>TRBV4-3|TRBJ1-1|medium-sized
ASSQDLGTANTEAF
>TRBV19|TRBJ2-5|NA
ASKSGSGETQY
>TRBV5-1|TRBJ2-3|NA
ASSFSSGAMADTQY
>TRBV7-2|TRBJ2-5|NA
ASSLGVRGETQY
>TRBV9|TRBJ2-5|NA
ASSVGGLVQETQY
>TRBV5-8|TRBJ2-7|NA
ASSLGGLPYEQY
>TRBV5-1|TRBJ1-2|NA
ASSPGDGYGYT
>TRBV7-2|TRBJ2-5|NA
ASSPTAGEKKETQY
>TRBV29-1|TRBJ2-1|NA
SPAGLGDNEQF
>TRBV5-6|TRBJ2-7|NA
ASSLGHGGVRYEQY
>TRBV18|TRBJ1-5|few
ASSLGQNSNQPQH
>TRBV19|TRBJ2-3|NA
ASTTGMELADTQY
>TRBV30|TRBJ1-6|once
AWLSGLGESPLH
>TRBV5-1|TRBJ2-5|NA
ASSFGGAMETQY
>TRBV7-9|TRBJ1-2|NA
ASSPRRQGAAYGYT
>TRBV10-2|TRBJ2-7|once
ASSDISRGPYEQY
>TRBV9|TRBJ1-2|few
ASSVGAGVVVT
>TRBV19|TRBJ2-6|NA
ASRDRDGGSGANVLT
>TRBV28|TRBJ1-1|NA
ASQGNTEAF
>TRBV29-1|TRBJ1-1|NA
SGGTGGPTEAF
>TRBV5-1|TRBJ1-2|NA
ASSSDSGVRAGYT
>TRBV5-1|TRBJ2-4|NA
ASSLAQLGLAKNIQY
>TRBV25-1|TRBJ2-5|NA
ATSAVTSQETQY
>TRBV29-1|TRBJ1-5|few
SVEEGNQPQH
>TRBV15|TRBJ1-4|NA
ATSTDRGGEKLF
>TRBV7-9|TRBJ1-5|NA
ASSPGTGNQPQH
>TRBV25-1|TRBJ1-4|NA
ASSEYFTLGVEKLF
>TRBV7-7|TRBJ2-5|NA
ASSLGPAGAQETQY
>TRBV6-9|TRBJ2-3|few
ASSYGMGPGGDTQY
>TRBV5-1|TRBJ1-6|NA
ASSLGQGESSPLH
>TRBV19|TRBJ1-4|NA
ASANLGRTGDEKLF
>TRBV2|TRBJ2-7|NA
ASSPAYEQY
>TRBV7-8|TRBJ2-1|once
ASSTSTSGGNEQF